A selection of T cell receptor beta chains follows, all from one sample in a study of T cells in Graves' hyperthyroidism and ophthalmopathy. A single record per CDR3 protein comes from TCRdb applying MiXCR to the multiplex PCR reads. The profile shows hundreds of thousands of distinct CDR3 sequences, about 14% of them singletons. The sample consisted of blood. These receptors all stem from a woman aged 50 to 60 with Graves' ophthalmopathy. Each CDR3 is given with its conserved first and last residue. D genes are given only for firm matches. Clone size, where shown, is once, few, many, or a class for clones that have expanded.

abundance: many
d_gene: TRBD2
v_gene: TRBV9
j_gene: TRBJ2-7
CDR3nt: TGTGCCAGCAGCGGATCTAGCGGGAGCTCCTACGAGCAGTACTTC
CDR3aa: CASSGSSGSSYEQYF

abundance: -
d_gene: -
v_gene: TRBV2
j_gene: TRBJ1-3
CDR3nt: -
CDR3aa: CATVGRGTYF

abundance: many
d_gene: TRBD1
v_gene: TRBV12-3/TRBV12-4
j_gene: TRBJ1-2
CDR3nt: TGTGCCAGCAGTTTAGCGGGACAGGGAGTCTATGGCTACACCTTC
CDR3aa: CASSLAGQGVYGYTF

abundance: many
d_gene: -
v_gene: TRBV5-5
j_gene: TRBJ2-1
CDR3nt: TGTGCCAGCAGCGCCGGTCCGGGACTCCTCAATGAGCAGTTCTTC
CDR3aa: CASSAGPGLLNEQFF

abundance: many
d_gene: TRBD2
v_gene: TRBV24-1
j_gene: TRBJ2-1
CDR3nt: TGTGCCACCAGTGATTCTAGGACGGGGACTAGTACGATTTCCTACAATGAGCAGTTCTTC
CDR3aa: CATSDSRTGTSTISYNEQFF

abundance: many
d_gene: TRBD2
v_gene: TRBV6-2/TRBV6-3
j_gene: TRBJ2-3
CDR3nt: TGTGCCAGCAGGCGCGGGAGAGGAGGCACAGATACGCAGTATTTT
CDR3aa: CASRRGRGGTDTQYF

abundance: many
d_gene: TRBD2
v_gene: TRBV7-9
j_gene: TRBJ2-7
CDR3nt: TGTGCCAGCAGCTTATTCGGTCTAGCGGGAAGTGAGCAGTACTTC
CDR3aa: CASSLFGLAGSEQYF

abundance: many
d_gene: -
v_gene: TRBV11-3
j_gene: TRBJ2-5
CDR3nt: TGTGCCAGCAGCGGGGTCGGTTCGGGGTCAGAGACCCAGTACTTC
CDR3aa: CASSGVGSGSETQYF

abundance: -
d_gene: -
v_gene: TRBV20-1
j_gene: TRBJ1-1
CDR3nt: TGCAGTGCTAGTAGCTTGGTGAACACTGAAGCTTTCTTT
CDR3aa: CSASSLVNTEAFF

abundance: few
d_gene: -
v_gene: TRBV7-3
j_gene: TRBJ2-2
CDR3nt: TGTGCCAGCAGCTTATGGGGAATCAACACCGGGGAGCTGTTTTTT
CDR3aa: CASSLWGINTGELFF

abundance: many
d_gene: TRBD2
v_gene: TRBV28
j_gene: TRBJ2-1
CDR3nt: TGTGCCAGCAGTTTTGGACTAGCGGGAGACCGCTACAATGAGCAGTTCTTC
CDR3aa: CASSFGLAGDRYNEQFF

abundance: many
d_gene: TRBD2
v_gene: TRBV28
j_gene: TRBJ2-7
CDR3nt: TGTGCCAGCAGTTGGACTAGCCAAGGGAACTACGAGCAGTACTTC
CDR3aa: CASSWTSQGNYEQYF

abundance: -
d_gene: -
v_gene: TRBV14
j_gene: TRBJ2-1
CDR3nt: TGTGCCAGCAGTTACTTTGGAGAGCAGTTCTTC
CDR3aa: CASSYFGEQFF

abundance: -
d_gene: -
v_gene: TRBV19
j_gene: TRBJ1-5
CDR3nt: TGTGCCAGTAGTATAAACGGACAGCCGAATCAGCCCCAGCATTTT
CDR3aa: CASSINGQPNQPQHF

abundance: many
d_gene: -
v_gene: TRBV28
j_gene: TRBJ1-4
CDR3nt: TGTGCCAGCAGGATGGACAGCGTTAATGAAAAACTGTTTTTT
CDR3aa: CASRMDSVNEKLFF

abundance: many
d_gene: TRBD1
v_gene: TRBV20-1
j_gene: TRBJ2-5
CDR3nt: TGCAGTGCTAGAGATGACTTCGGGGACAGGCAAGAGACCCAGTACTTC
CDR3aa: CSARDDFGDRQETQYF

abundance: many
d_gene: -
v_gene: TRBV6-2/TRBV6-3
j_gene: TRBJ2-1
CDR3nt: TGTGCCAGCATGGGGGCTAACAATGAGCAGTTCTTC
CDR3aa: CASMGANNEQFF

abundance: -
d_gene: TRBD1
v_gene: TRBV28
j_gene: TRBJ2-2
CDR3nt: TGTGCCAGCAGGAAACAGGGGACAGGGGTCAACACCGGGGAGCTGTTTTTT
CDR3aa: CASRKQGTGVNTGELFF

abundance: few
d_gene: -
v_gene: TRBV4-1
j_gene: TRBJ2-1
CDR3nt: TGCGCCAGCAGCCCCTCTTTGGCGGCCCCCTACAATGAGCAGTTCTTC
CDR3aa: CASSPSLAAPYNEQFF

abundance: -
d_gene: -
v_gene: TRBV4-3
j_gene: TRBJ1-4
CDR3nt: TGCGCCAGCAGCGTGGAAAACCAGAATGAAAAACTGTTTTTT
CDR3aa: CASSVENQNEKLFF

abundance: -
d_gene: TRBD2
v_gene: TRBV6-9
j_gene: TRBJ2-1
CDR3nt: TGTGCCAGCAGTTACGGGACTAGCGTTAGTGAGCAGTTCTTC
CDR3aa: CASSYGTSVSEQFF

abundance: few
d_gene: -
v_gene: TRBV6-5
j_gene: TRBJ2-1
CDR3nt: TGTGCCAGCAGTTACGAGGGGCGGAATGAGCAGTTCTTC
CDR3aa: CASSYEGRNEQFF